Sequencing of this T cell receptor (beta chain) was carried out in a study of cytomegalovirus exposure and HLA in healthy donors. Study-wide results and limits: Previous analysis showed most TCR beta V segments were productive about 87% or about 30% of the time. In a later analysis, at a false discovery rate of 0.05, roughly 17,000 TCR beta sequences matched HLA alleles.

The donors, nominally healthy at sampling, likely had unrecorded immune exposures. PCR primers comprised 60 Vbeta and 13 Jbeta primers. Method: immunoSEQ multiplex PCR; TCRdb's copy keeps in-frame clones and lacks some. The top ten hold approximately 1.8% of the sample, which has about 98,000 clones, around 74% seen once. Of note for this clone: Its matching antigen is unknown.

The length of the CDR3 is 15 residues. Germline-derived CDR1 and CDR2 are SGHAT and FQDESV (reference sequence). Trimming took 5 bases from V and 4 from J; bases not matched to a gene: 7. The rearrangement uses TRBV11-1 and TRBJ2-7; 11 bases match TRBD2. This clonotype was sampled from a male donor in good health and CMV-seronegative. The sample taken for sequencing was PBMCs. The CDR3 coding sequence is TGTGCCAGCAGCAGGTTTACTAGCGGGAGTTACGAGCAGTACTTC. It codes for CASSRFTSGSYEQYF.